The 21 T cell receptor beta chains reported below all come from one sample, sequenced in a study of blood T cell repertoires in COVID-19. Produced via immunoSEQ multiplex PCR; TCRdb's table is partial and in-frame only. Of a few hundred thousand clones in the sample, 75% to 90% were seen once. Material: PBMCs or T cells enriched from blood (not recorded which). Every receptor here comes from a woman aged 60-75 years who had recovered from COVID-19.

This clone was seen at least ten times. The J gene is TRBJ2-7, the V gene TRBV2; 7 bases are a match to TRBD1. J was trimmed by 0 bases and V by 5 bases; bases with no gene match: 4. This CDR3 region has 14 residues. CDR1 is SNHLY, CDR2 FYNNEI, per germline. The CDR3 DNA sequence: TGTGCCAGCAGTCCGGGACAGAGCTCCTACGAGCAGTACTTC. Translation gives CASSPGQSSYEQYF.

The rearrangement joins TRBV29-1 to TRBJ1-2, with TRBD1 matching over 10 bases. CDR1 is SQVTM, CDR2 ANQGSEA, per germline. The length of the CDR3 is 14 residues. With V trimmed by 3 bases and J by 2 bases, 3 bases remained unmatched. CDR3 amino acids: CSVDRGQGNYGYTF. The CDR3 DNA sequence: TGCAGCGTTGATAGGGGACAGGGGAACTATGGCTACACCTTC.

The V gene is TRBV19, the J gene TRBJ1-6, with 8 bases lining up with TRBD1. Germline CDR1 LNHDA, CDR2 SQIVND (reference sequence). V dropped 6 bases and J dropped 8; count of bases not matched to a gene: 6. The CDR3 length is 14 residues. The CDR3 loop is CASRRQGRDSPLHF. The CDR3 bases are TGTGCCAGTAGACGACAGGGGAGGGATTCACCCCTCCACTTT.

The rearrangement joins TRBV5-4 to TRBJ2-4, with 8 bases aligning to TRBD1. The CDR3 sequence is 14 residues long. V shed 5 bases and J 9 bases; nucleotides not matched to a gene: 10. Looked up from germline, CDR1 is SGHNT and CDR2 is YYREEE (reference sequence). In nucleotides, the CDR3 is TGTGCCAGCAGACCAGACAGGGGAGGAGGCATTCAGTACTTC. This codes for CASRPDRGGGIQYF. Full variable domain (remainder filled in from reference TRBV5-4 and TRBJ2-4): ETGVTQSPTHLIKTRGQQVTLRCSSQSGHNTVSWYQQALGQGPQFIFQYYREEENGRGNFPPRFSGLQFPNYSSELNVNALELDDSALYLCASRPDRGGGIQYFGAGTRLSVL.

The chain carries TRBV19 and TRBJ1-3; unclear D gene. Germline V gene sequence: CDR1 LNHDA, CDR2 SQIVND (reference sequence). V was pared by 4 bases and J by 0 bases, with 16 bases between. The CDR3 sequence is 17 residues long. CDR3 bases: TGTGCCAGTAGTACGGCAGCGCCTATCACCTCTGGAAACACCATATATTTT. Translated: CASSTAAPITSGNTIYF.

Here the CDR3 reads CASSERDRGSSNQPQHF. CDR3 coding DNA: TGTGCCAGCAGTGAACGGGACAGGGGTTCCAGCAATCAGCCCCAGCATTTT. The V call is TRBV6-1, the J call TRBJ1-5; 10 bases align to TRBD1. The ends lost 2 bases at V and 1 base at J; junction bases unmatched: 5. Per the germline V gene, CDR1 is MNHNS and CDR2 is SASEGT. The CDR3 has 17 amino acids.

The table lists this clone with a count of one. The chain combines TRBV3-1 (or the pseudogene TRBV3-2) with TRBJ2-1; tentative D call: TRBD2 (5 bases). Germline CDR1 reads LGHDT; CDR2 reads YNNKEL (reference sequence). This CDR3 spans 13 amino acids. The V and J ends lost 6 bases and 9 bases respectively, with 15 bases between them. The CDR3 spells CASRSRWAGEQFF. The CDR3 nucleotides read TGTGCCAGCAGGTCACGGTGGGCGGGTGAGCAGTTCTTC.

The CDR3 DNA reads TGTGCCAGCAGTGAAGGGACAGGGTTGAGCTGGACTAATGAAAAACTGTTTTTT. Protein: CASSEGTGLSWTNEKLFF. The rearrangement uses TRBV6-1 and TRBJ1-4; 8 bases align to TRBD1. The J segment lost 2 bases and the V segment lost 1 base, leaving 9 bases of the junction unmatched. CDR1 and CDR2 from the germline V gene are MNHNS and SASEGT. The CDR3 spans 18 residues.

The rearrangement uses TRBV5-1 and TRBJ1-4; D uncertain. The CDR3 covers 16 residues. Trimming took off 0 bases at V and 0 bases at J, with 9 bases between the two ends. Germline-derived CDR1 and CDR2 are SGHRS and YFSETQ. CDR3 in DNA: TGCGCCAGCAGCTTGGCCTCGGGTTCAACTAATGAAAAACTGTTTTTT. Amino acid sequence: CASSLASGSTNEKLFF.

This sequence joins TRBV10-1 and TRBJ2-2, with unresolved D. Trimming pared 0 bases from V and 1 base from J, leaving 12 bases between. The CDR3 has 17 residues. Germline CDR1 and CDR2: WNHNN and SYGVQD (reference sequence). The CDR3 spells CASSESMWAENTGELFF. CDR3 nucleotide sequence: TGCGCCAGCAGTGAGTCGATGTGGGCAGAGAACACCGGGGAGCTGTTTTTT.

This sequence joins TRBV4-2 and TRBJ2-6, with D unresolved. V lost 0 bases to trimming and J lost 0 bases, with 12 bases between them. Germline CDR1 and CDR2: LGHNA and YNFKEQ. The CDR3 sequence is 18 residues long. The CDR3, as DNA: TGTGCCAGCAGCCAAGACCCAAATGGGCCCTCTGGGGCCAACGTCCTGACTTTC. The encoded protein is CASSQDPNGPSGANVLTF.

For this clone: Other DNA sequences of this sample code for an identical CDR3. The gene calls are TRBV24-1 and TRBJ2-5; tentative D call: TRBD2 (7 bases). The germline V gene encodes CDR1 KGHDR and CDR2 SFDVKD. This CDR3 is 15 amino acids long. V lost 3 bases to trimming and J lost 5 bases, with 15 bases between them. In DNA form, the CDR3 reads TGTGCCACCAGTGATCCTCGGGGGGCCGGTGAGACCCAGTACTTC. As protein: CATSDPRGAGETQYF.

The count of this clone is one. This chain uses TRBV18 with TRBJ1-1, with D perhaps matching TRBD1 (5 bases). V dropped 2 bases and J dropped 5 bases, with 12 bases sitting between them. The germline gives CDR1 KGHSH, CDR2 LQKENI. This CDR3 is built from 14 residues. CDR3 sequence reads: CASSPDQGGTEAFF. The CDR3 DNA reads TGTGCCAGCTCACCAGACCAGGGAGGGACTGAAGCTTTCTTT.

The CDR3 reads CASSKIRVMNTEAFF. CDR3 nucleotide sequence: TGTGCCAGCAGTAAGATCAGGGTCATGAACACTGAAGCTTTCTTT. The V gene is TRBV27, the J gene TRBJ1-1, with D perhaps TRBD1 (5 bases). The V gene lost 5 bases and the J gene lost 0 bases, with 13 bases spanning the gap. The CDR3 covers 15 residues. In germline, CDR1 is MNHEY, CDR2 SMNVEV (reference sequence).

The chain links TRBV27 to TRBJ1-2; tentative D call: TRBD1 (6 bases). The CDR3 extends over 13 amino acids. CDR1 and CDR2 (germline): MNHEY, SMNVEV (reference sequence). V lost 5 bases and J 1 base, leaving 8 bases between the germline ends. The CDR3 loop reads CASSEQGNYGYTF. The CDR3 coding sequence is TGTGCCAGCAGTGAACAGGGTAACTATGGCTACACCTTC.

The V call is TRBV19, the J call TRBJ1-1, with D possibly matching TRBD1 (5 bases). With 5 bases removed from V and 0 bases from J, the gap between germline ends came to 13 bases. This CDR3 is 15 amino acids long. From germline, CDR1 is LNHDA and CDR2 SQIVND (reference sequence). The CDR3 DNA is TGTGCCAGTAGTGCCACCAGGGTCCTGAACACTGAAGCTTTCTTT. Translating gives CASSATRVLNTEAFF.

The chain couples TRBV10-3 to TRBJ1-1, with TRBD1 matching 11 bases. V lost 10 bases and J lost 2; bases outside the gene matches: 15. CDR1 is ENHRY and CDR2 is SYGVKD in the germline V gene. The CDR3 contains 17 residues. The CDR3 DNA follows: TGTGCCAGTTGTTTGAGGACAGGGGGCGCGTCAAACACTGAAGCTTTCTTT. Its translation is CASCLRTGGASNTEAFF.

CDR3: CASSEQGPYEQYV. The CDR3 DNA reads TGTGCCAGCAGTGAACAGGGTCCATACGAGCAGTACGTC. This chain joins TRBV2 and TRBJ2-7; TRBD1 might be the D (5 bases). The germline gives CDR1 SNHLY, CDR2 FYNNEI. CDR3 length equals 13 residues. V dropped 2 bases and J dropped 4 bases, with 9 bases sitting between them.

The chain uses TRBV2 and TRBJ2-1, with 9 bases identical to TRBD1. The CDR3 length is 16 residues. V lost 1 base, J lost 7 bases, and 8 bases stayed unmatched. Per germline, CDR1 SNHLY and CDR2 FYNNEI. Written as DNA, the CDR3 is TGTGCCAGCAGTGAAGGTTCGGGACAGGGCGTTAATGAGCAGTTCTTC. Its translation: CASSEGSGQGVNEQFF.

This clone is a singleton in its sample. This chain connects TRBV7-9 to TRBJ2-5, with TRBD1 matching over 7 bases. The CDR3 loop spans 14 amino acids. The germline V gene has CDR1 SEHNR and CDR2 FQNEAQ (reference sequence). V lost 6 bases, J lost 5 bases, and 9 bases stayed unmatched. CDR3: CASSFGQVLETQYF. DNA of the CDR3: TGTGCCAGCAGTTTCGGACAGGTGCTGGAGACCCAGTACTTC.

The rearrangement joins TRBV27 to TRBJ2-7; the match to TRBD2 covers 7 bases. V was pared by 3 bases and J by 7 bases, with 9 bases of the junction left unmatched. The CDR3 length is 14 residues. Germline-derived CDR1 and CDR2 are MNHEY and SMNVEV (reference sequence). This chain's CDR3 is CASSFGGGVGEQYF. The DNA of the CDR3 is TGTGCCAGCAGTTTTGGGGGAGGGGTCGGTGAGCAGTACTTC.